This TCR beta chain was found in a study of Graves' ophthalmopathy and Graves' hyperthyroidism. Per the germline V gene, CDR1 is SGHTA and CDR2 is FQGNSA. The CDR3 has 16 residues. Trimming took 0 bases from V and 0 from J, leaving 9 bases between them. This clonotype was recorded at least ten times. The authors amplified TCR beta CDR3 regions from RNA transcripts. Investigators did first-round RT-PCR with HTBI primers, then second-round multiplex PCR. TCRdb passed the multiplex PCR reads through MiXCR, listing each CDR3 protein once. The sample includes some 150,000 distinct CDR3 sequences, approximately 40% of them seen just once.

The chain is built from TRBV7-2 and TRBJ1-3, with D possibly TRBD1 on 5 matching bases. The receptor was isolated from a man younger than 45 with Graves' ophthalmopathy. What was sequenced was peripheral blood. Written as DNA, the CDR3 is TGTGCCAGCAGCTTAGCGCGGGGGGGCTCTGGAAACACCATATATTTT. It specifies CASSLARGGSGNTIYF.